One T cell receptor beta chain is described in this entry. V dropped 3 bases and J dropped 4 bases, with 12 bases sitting between them. CDR1 is DFQATT, CDR2 SNEGSKA, per germline (reference sequence). The CDR3 length is 13 residues. Each recovered donor of Cohort 3 presented with two negative PCRs, clearance, or symptom resolution. Under the authors' procedure: The assay estimated nucleated cells by amplifying reference gene primers. Libraries were prepared by immunoSEQ multiplex PCR; TCRdb keeps only in-frame clonotypes and omits some of them. V, J and clone size are those of that table, while D and trimming were read from the DNA. The table lists under 450,000 clones, roughly 84% of them singletons. The source of the sample is a study of blood T cell repertoires in COVID-19. Study-level information: Acute-phase and convalescent COVID-19 samples originated in the United States, Italy and Spain. T cells, B-cell-depleted T cells, or PBMCs provided the cDNA or gDNA that served as material.

This rearrangement joins TRBV20-1 to TRBJ1-2; tentatively, D is TRBD1 (6 bases). The sample was PBMCs or T cells enriched from blood (not recorded which). The TCR originated in a woman aged 25-40 years who had recovered from COVID-19. CDR3 sequence reads: CSASGQLPYGYTF. CDR3 bases: TGCAGTGCTAGTGGACAGCTACCCTATGGCTACACCTTC.